This T cell receptor beta chain was documented in a study of cytomegalovirus exposure and HLA in healthy donors. Points from the study as a whole: Per published reports, the classifier diagnosed cytomegalovirus status with high specificity and sensitivity. Productive rates of about 90% or about 30% were seen for most TCR beta V segments in an earlier analysis. An apparent linkage of common viral pathogens to several of the most significant clusters emerged in a later analysis. In a later analysis, about 17,000 TCR beta sequences were associated with HLA alleles at 0.05 false discovery rate.

As to this clone: No antigen is known for it.

In the PCR, 60 Vbeta and 13 Jbeta primers were used. Some clones are missing from TCRdb's copy, which holds only in-frame ones; the method was immunoSEQ multiplex PCR. Of 150,000 to 200,000 clones listed, around two thirds are singletons. The V gene end was trimmed by 10 bases and the J gene end by 4 bases; junction bases not matched to a gene: 3. Germline loops: CDR1 ENHRY, CDR2 SYGVKD. The CDR3 totals 11 residues. Source material: PBMCs. The clonotype originates from a man aged 50 to 59 in good health and CMV-seronegative. J is TRBJ1-1 and V is TRBV10-3, with TRBD1 identical over 7 bases. The CDR3 DNA sequence: TGTGCCACGAGGGGGCGCACTGAAGCTTTCTTT. Amino acids: CATRGRTEAFF.